The following is a TCR beta chain sequence with its context. There are a few counts of this clonotype. Its antigen is still unknown. No base-level quality is on record; no much larger clone is a single base apart. The data originate from a study of T cells after yellow fever vaccination (dated by TCRdb to about 2019). In terms of the full investigation: The SMART-Seq v4 Ultra Low Input RNA kit was used to prepare libraries from fractions with low cell numbers. To follow T-cell clones before and after both primary and booster YFV17D yellow fever vaccination, bulk TCR alpha and beta repertoires underwent longitudinal sequencing. Two healthy male donors, one aged 18 to 30 and one aged 30 to 40 years, made up the cohort. Blood was collected at multiple timepoints before and after primary and secondary immunization, and bulk PBMC replicates and cell subsets were isolated.

Synthesis of TCR cDNA relied on 5'RACE template switching, a step that introduced a universal primer site along with unique molecular identifiers. Priming for cDNA synthesis came from both the TCR alpha and TCR beta constant segments. Libraries were amplified in two PCR steps, with sample barcodes and sequencing adapters added in the second step. Sequencing of libraries was performed on Illumina HiSeq 2500 (2x100 bp) or NovaSeq (2x150 bp). On the authors' methods: MIGEC was used to demultiplex reads and collapse the reads into UMI consensus sequences, and MiXCR was used for V(D)J alignment. Clonotypes responding to the vaccine were identified with edgeR on replicate PBMC samples, with the criteria of FDR below 0.01 and a log2 fold change above 5 up to day 15. Each bulk clonotype was labeled CD4 or CD8 based on which sequenced repertoire, CD4 or CD8, contained the clonotype at higher abundance. TCRdb redid the processing of the public reads, applying fastp at Q25 and MiXCR, and retained in-frame beta chains. Each CDR3 protein appears once, grouped with its most common genes and DNA. Clone size and V and J calls follow TCRdb, not the original study. This sample is represented by about 580,000 distinct CDR3 sequences; about 17% of them were singletons. Approximately 15% of the sample belongs to the ten largest clones.

CDR1 and CDR2 (SGHRS, YFSETQ) derive from the germline V gene. V ends up 6 bases short and J 3 bases short, with an unmatched junction base count of 4. The CDR3 goes from the cysteine to the phenylalanine over 13 residues. The sequence is cut down to CDR3 DNA, 39 bases in frame from base 1. Study-wide conclusions, independent of this receptor: Because the study included only a couple of donors, the extent to which the findings can be generalized is limited. The secondary T-cell response was found to be weaker but faster than the primary response, with a peak reached on day 5 rather than on day 15. After the booster, most of the clones that had expanded following primary vaccination were detected again (around 95% of CD4 and 85% to 90% of CD8), which suggests that memory was broadly maintained. A small fraction of clonotypes appeared in both the CD4 and CD8 compartments, likely as a result of convergent recombination. Computational filtering was required because FACS-sorted repertoires could contain abundant contaminating clonotypes from the bulk population.

The treatment or condition label for this specimen denotes: live attenuated yellow fever vaccine strain. At every blood-draw timepoint, two biological replicates of bulk PBMCs were collected. A standard Ficoll-Paque protocol was used to isolate PBMCs from peripheral blood. RNA was extracted with TriZol from bulk PBMCs, CD4 and CD8 fractions, and dextramer-positive and dextramer-negative fractions. The chain uses TRBV5-1 and TRBJ2-7; a stretch of 9 junction bases matches TRBD1. Here the sequenced sample was PBMCs, taken around 5 days after the first yellow fever vaccination. The source is a man between 18 and 29 years old who received the YFV17D yellow fever vaccine. For the CDR3, the sequence is CASTGTGNYEQYF. The nucleotide sequence is TGCGCCAGCACCGGGACAGGGAACTACGAGCAGTACTTC. Supplemented by the reference TRBV5-1 and TRBJ2-7 proteins around the CDR3, the complete variable domain is KAGVTQTPRYLIKTRGQQVTLSCSPISGHRSVSWYQQTPGQGLQFLFEYFSETQRNKGNFPGRFSGRQFSNSRSEMNVSTLELGDSALYLCASTGTGNYEQYFGPGTRLTVT.